This entry concerns a single TCR beta chain. Only Caucasian adults living in Nashville, Tennessee made up the donor group. V dropped 6 bases and J dropped 2; count of bases not matched to a gene: 6. CDR3 length: 14 amino acids. Germline V CDR1 and CDR2: WSHSY, SAAADI. This entry is derived from a study of shared clonotypes between healthy human individuals. The assay was immunoSEQ multiplex PCR, and TCRdb's table has in-frame clones only and misses some. This repertoire shows about 2.4 million clones, roughly 92% found once; its top ten account for roughly 0.13%. Input material: naive CD4+ T cells sorted from blood. The subset is: CD45RA+ positively selected. The receptor was derived from a young man in good health. This chain joins TRBV10-2 and TRBJ2-7, with 8 bases lining up with TRBD1. This chain's CDR3 is CASRSWDRTYEQYF. CDR3 nucleotides: TGCGCCAGCAGGTCCTGGGACAGGACCTACGAGCAGTACTTC.